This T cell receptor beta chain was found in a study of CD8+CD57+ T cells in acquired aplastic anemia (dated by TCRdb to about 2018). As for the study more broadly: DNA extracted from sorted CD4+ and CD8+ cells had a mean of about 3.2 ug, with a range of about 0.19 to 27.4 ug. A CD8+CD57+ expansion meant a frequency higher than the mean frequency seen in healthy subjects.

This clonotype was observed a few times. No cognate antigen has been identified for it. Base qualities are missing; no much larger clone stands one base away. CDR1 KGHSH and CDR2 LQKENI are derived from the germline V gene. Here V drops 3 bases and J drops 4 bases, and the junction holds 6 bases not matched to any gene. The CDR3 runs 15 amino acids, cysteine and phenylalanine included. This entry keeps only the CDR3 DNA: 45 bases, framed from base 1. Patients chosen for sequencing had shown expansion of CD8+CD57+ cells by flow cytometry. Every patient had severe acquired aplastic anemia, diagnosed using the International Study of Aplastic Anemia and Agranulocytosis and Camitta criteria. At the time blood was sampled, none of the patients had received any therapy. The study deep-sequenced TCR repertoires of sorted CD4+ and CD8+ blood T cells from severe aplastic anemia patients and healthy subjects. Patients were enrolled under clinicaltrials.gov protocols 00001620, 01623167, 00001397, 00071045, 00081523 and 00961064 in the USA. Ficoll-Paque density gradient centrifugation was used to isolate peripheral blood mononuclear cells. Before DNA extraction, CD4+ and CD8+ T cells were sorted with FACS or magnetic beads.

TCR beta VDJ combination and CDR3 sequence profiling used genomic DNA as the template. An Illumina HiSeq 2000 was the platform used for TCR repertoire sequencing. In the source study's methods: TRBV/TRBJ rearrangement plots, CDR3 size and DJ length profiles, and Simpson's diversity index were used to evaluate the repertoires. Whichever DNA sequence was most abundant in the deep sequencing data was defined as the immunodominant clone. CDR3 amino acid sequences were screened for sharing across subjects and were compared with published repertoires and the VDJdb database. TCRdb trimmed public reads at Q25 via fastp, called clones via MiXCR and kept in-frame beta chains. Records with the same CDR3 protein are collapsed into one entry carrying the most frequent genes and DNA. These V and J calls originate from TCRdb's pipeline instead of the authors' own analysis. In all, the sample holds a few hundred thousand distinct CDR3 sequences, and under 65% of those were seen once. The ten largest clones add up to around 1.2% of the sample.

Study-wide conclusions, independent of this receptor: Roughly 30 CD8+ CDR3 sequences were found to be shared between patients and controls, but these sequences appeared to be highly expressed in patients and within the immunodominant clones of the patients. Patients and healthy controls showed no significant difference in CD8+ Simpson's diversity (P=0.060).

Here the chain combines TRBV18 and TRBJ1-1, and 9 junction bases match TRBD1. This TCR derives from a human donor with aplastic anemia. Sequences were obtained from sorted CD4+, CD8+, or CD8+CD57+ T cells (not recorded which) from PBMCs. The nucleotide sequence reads TGTGCCAGCTCACCCTTACAGGGGGCGGGCACTGAAGCTTTCTTT. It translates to CASSPLQGAGTEAFF. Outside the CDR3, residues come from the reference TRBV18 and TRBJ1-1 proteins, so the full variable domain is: NAGVMQNPRHLVRRRGQEARLRCSPMKGHSHVYWYRQLPEEGLKFMVYLQKENIIDESGMPKERFSAEFPKEGPSILRIQQVVRGDSAAYFCASSPLQGAGTEAFFGQGTRLTVV.